This entry lists 13 T cell receptor beta chains sequenced from one sample in a study of T cell responses to AZD1222 COVID-19 vaccine. The table came from immunoSEQ multiplex PCR; TCRdb's copy has only in-frame clones and leaves some out. The sample records about 93,000 clones, roughly 89% being singletons. This specimen consisted of peripheral blood, obtained on day 0 of MenACWY control vaccination. The receptor source for this set is an adult in good health.

The chain employs TRBV28 and TRBJ1-4; 11 nucleotides align to TRBD1. Trimming took 3 bases from V and 7 from J; bases not matched to a gene: 4. The CDR3 length is 15 residues. Germline values: CDR1 MDHEN, CDR2 SYDVKM. CDR3 protein: CASSLSGQGGEKLFF. In nucleotides, the CDR3 is TGTGCCAGCAGTTTGTCGGGACAGGGGGGTGAAAAACTGTTTTTT.

In its sample, this clone was seen a few times. This rearrangement joins TRBV4-3 to TRBJ2-6; weak D call: TRBD1 (5 bases). This CDR3 spans 16 amino acids. Trimming stripped 0 bases from V and 0 bases from J, with 6 bases between. Germline-derived CDR1 and CDR2 are LGHNA and YSLEER. CDR3 sequence reads: CASSQDDSSGANVLTF. The CDR3 nucleotides are TGCGCCAGCAGCCAAGATGACAGCTCTGGGGCCAACGTCCTGACTTTC.

CDR3 sequence (DNA): TGTGCCAGCAGAGCCTCCGGGACAGGGGTCCACGAGCAGTACTTC. Its translation: CASRASGTGVHEQYF. The rearrangement uses TRBV27 and TRBJ2-7, with 10 bases identical to TRBD1. This CDR3 contains 15 residues. Per germline, CDR1 MNHEY and CDR2 SMNVEV (reference sequence). With V trimmed by 6 bases and J by 5 bases, 10 bases remained unmatched.

This clone is medium-sized by share. The gene calls are TRBV6-2 or TRBV6-3 and TRBJ1-1, with D uncertain. The CDR3 has 17 amino acids. Germline lookup yields CDR1 MNHEY and CDR2 SVGEGT. Between the trimmed V and J ends, which lost 6 bases and 0 bases, there was a span of 20 bases. As DNA, the CDR3 is TGTGCCAGCAGCCAAAGACGGCGGGGAACAGTGAACACTGAAGCTTTCTTT. It specifies CASSQRRRGTVNTEAFF.

The genes are TRBV27 and TRBJ2-7; tentatively, D is TRBD2 (5 bases). CDR1 is MNHEY, CDR2 SMNVEV, per germline (reference sequence). Trimming removed 6 bases at V and 0 bases at J, with 9 bases between. The length of the CDR3 is 13 residues. This chain's CDR3 is CASSSGISYEQYF. CDR3 bases: TGTGCCAGCAGCTCCGGGATCTCCTACGAGCAGTACTTC.

The table lists this clone with a few counts. The sample contains more than one DNA sequence encoding this CDR3. V gene TRBV5-1 combines with J gene TRBJ2-5, with TRBD1 as a possible D gene (6 bases). Germline loops: CDR1 SGHRS, CDR2 YFSETQ. Deletions cut 4 bases from V and 2 bases from J, with 12 bases between. This CDR3 is 14 amino acids long. The CDR3 here is CASSPGTTQETQYF. The CDR3 region has the DNA TGCGCCAGCAGCCCCGGGACAACGCAAGAGACCCAGTACTTC.

The chain links TRBV19 to TRBJ1-1; 7 positions agree with TRBD1. Trimming cost V 3 bases and J 6 bases; bases outside gene matches: 10. Germline assignment: CDR1 LNHDA and CDR2 SQIVND (reference sequence). The CDR3 is 15 amino acids. The CDR3 nucleotides are TGTGCCAGTAGTATGGGGCAGGGGGGTTTGGCTGAAGCTTTCTTT. The encoded protein is CASSMGQGGLAEAFF.

In its sample, this clone was seen once. The chain joins TRBV11-2 to TRBJ2-5; D may be TRBD2 (5 bases). The CDR3 length is 16 residues. Germline-derived CDR1 and CDR2 are SGHAT and FQNNGV. Trimming removed 1 base from V and 2 bases from J, with 14 bases in between. CDR3 DNA: TGTGCCAGCAGCTTAGCCTTTAGCGTAAATCAAGAGACCCAGTACTTC. It yields the protein CASSLAFSVNQETQYF.

The CDR3 DNA sequence: TGTGCCAGCAGCTCGACACGGGAGGAAGAAAAACTGTTTTTT. Encoded protein: CASSSTREEEKLFF. The chain carries TRBV7-9 and TRBJ1-4; no reliable D call. Trimming stripped 4 bases from V and 8 bases from J, with 14 bases between. The length of the CDR3 is 14 residues. Germline V lookup: CDR1 SEHNR, CDR2 FQNEAQ (reference sequence).

The chain has TRBV27 and TRBJ2-3, with 7 bases aligning to TRBD1. Trimming removed 5 bases from V and 0 bases from J; junction bases left unmatched: 17. The V gene's germline CDR1 is MNHEY and CDR2 SMNVEV (reference sequence). This CDR3 is 19 amino acids long. The chain's CDR3 is CASSHRLTDRPSSTDTQYF. In DNA form, the CDR3 reads TGTGCCAGCAGTCATCGCCTCACGGACAGGCCCTCTAGCACAGATACGCAGTATTTT.

V usage is TRBV4-3 and J usage is TRBJ2-7; TRBD1 aligns across 7 bases. CDR1 and CDR2 from the germline V gene are LGHNA and YSLEER. The CDR3 consists of 17 residues. The J segment lost 0 bases and the V segment lost 0 bases, leaving 8 bases of the junction unmatched. The CDR3: CASSQDRGRGYSYEQYF. The CDR3 DNA sequence: TGCGCCAGCAGCCAAGATCGGGGCAGGGGGTACTCCTACGAGCAGTACTTC.

This clone was seen once. CDR3 in DNA: TGTGCCACTACGGACAGAGCTTATGGCTACACCTTC. Translation gives CATTDRAYGYTF. The chain carries TRBV12-3 or TRBV12-4 and TRBJ1-2, with D possibly TRBD1 on 6 matching bases. The CDR3 extends over 12 amino acids. Trimming took off 10 bases at V and 5 bases at J, with 14 bases between the two ends.

The chain has TRBV5-4 and TRBJ2-2; D unclear. The V end was cut by 4 bases, the J end by 1 base, with 11 bases between. Germline CDR1 is SGHNT and CDR2 is YYREEE (reference sequence). The CDR3 length is 15 residues. The CDR3 bases are TGTGCCAGCAGCCCCAGCTCGGGGAACACCGGGGAGCTGTTTTTT. Encoded protein: CASSPSSGNTGELFF.